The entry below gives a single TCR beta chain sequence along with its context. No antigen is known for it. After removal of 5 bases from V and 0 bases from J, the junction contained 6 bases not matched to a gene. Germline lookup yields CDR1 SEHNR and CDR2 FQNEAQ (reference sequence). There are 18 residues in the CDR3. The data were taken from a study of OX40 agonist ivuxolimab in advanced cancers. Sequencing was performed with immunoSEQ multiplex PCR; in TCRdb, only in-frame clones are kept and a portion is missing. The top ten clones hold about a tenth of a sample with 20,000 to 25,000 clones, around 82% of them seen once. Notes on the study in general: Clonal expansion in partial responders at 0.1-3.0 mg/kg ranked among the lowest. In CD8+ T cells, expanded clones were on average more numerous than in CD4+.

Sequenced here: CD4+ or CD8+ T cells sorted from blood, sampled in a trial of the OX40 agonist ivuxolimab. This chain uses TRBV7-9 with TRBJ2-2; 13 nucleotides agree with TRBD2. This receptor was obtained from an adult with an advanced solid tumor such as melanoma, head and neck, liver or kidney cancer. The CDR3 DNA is TGTGCCAGCAGCCCGCGACTAGCGGGGGGACCGAACACCGGGGAGCTGTTTTTT. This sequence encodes CASSPRLAGGPNTGELFF.